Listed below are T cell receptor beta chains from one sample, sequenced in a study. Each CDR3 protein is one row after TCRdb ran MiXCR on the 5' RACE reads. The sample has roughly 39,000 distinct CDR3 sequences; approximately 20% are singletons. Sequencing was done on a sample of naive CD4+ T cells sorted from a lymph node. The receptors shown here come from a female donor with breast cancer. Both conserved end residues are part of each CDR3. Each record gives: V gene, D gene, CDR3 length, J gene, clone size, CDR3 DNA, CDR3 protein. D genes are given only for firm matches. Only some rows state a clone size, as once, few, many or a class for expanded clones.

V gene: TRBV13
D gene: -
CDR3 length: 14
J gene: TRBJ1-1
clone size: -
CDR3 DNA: TGTGCCAGCAGCTTAGACAGAGGCGGAACTGAAGCTTTCTTT
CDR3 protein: CASSLDRGGTEAFF

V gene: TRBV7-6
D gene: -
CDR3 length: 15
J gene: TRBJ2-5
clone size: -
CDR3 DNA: TGTGCCCGCAGCCCCATGACGGGGGACGGAGAGACCCAGTACTTC
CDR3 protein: CARSPMTGDGETQYF

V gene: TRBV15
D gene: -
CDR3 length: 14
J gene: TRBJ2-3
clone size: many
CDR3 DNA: TGTGCCACCAGCAGAGATGCGCGAGCAGATACGCAGTATTTT
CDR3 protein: CATSRDARADTQYF

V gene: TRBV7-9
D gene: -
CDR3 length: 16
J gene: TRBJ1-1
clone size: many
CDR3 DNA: TGTGCCAGCAGCACTCGGACGGTTGGGAGGAAATCTGAAGCTTTCTTT
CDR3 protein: CASSTRTVGRKSEAFF

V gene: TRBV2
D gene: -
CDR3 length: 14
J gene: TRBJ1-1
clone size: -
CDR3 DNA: TGTGCCAGCAGTTTTCAGGGGATGGCGACTGAAGCTTTCTTT
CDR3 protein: CASSFQGMATEAFF

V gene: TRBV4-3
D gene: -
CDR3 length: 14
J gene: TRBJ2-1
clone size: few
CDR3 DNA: TGCGCCAGCAGCCTTGGTGAACAGAACAATGAGCAGTTCTTC
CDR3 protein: CASSLGEQNNEQFF

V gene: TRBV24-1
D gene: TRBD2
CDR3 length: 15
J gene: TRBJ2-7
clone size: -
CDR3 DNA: TGTGCCGCCAGTGAAACAGGGACTAGCGTCTACGAGCAGTACTTC
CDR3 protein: CAASETGTSVYEQYF

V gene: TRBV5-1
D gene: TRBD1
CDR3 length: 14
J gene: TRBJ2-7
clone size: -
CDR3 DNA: TGCGCCAGCAACCCGATAGGACAGGGCCACGAGCAGTACTTC
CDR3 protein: CASNPIGQGHEQYF

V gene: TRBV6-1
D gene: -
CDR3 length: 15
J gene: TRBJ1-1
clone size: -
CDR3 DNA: TGTGCCAGCAGTAAGAGCTCGCACAGGGAAACTGAAGCTTTCTTT
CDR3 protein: CASSKSSHRETEAFF

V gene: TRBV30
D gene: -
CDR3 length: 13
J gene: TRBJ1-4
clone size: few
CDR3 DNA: TGTGCCAGTGACCGATTCGGGAGTGAAAAACTGTTTTTT
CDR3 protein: CASDRFGSEKLFF

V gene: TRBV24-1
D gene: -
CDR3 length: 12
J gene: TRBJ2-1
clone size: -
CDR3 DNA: TGTGCCACCAGTGATTTGACCGATGAGCAGTTCTTC
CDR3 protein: CATSDLTDEQFF

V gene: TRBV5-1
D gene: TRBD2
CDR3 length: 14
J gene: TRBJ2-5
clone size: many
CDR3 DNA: TGCGCCAGCAGCTCAGTAGCGGGAATAGAGACCCAGTACTTC
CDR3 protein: CASSSVAGIETQYF

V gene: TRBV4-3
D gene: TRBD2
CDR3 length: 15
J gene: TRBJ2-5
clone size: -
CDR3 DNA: TGCGCCAGCAGCCGTCATAGCGGGAGGGAAGAGACCCAGTACTTC
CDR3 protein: CASSRHSGREETQYF

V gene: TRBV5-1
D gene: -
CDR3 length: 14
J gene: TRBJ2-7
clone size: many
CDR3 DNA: TGCGCCAGCAGCTTGGGAGGGGCGATGTACGAGCAGTACTTC
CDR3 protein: CASSLGGAMYEQYF

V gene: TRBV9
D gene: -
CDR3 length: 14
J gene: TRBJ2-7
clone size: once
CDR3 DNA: TGTGCCAGCACCAAAACTGGGGGCTCCTACGAGCAGTACTTC
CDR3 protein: CASTKTGGSYEQYF

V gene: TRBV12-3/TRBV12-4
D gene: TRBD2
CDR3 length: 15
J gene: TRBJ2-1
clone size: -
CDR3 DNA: TGTGCCAGCACCCTGACTAGCGGGGTTTACAGTGAGCAGTTCTTC
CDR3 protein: CASTLTSGVYSEQFF

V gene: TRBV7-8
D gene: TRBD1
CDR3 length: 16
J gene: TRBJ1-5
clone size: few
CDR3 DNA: TGTGCCAGCAGCTTAGTTGGGACAGGGGGCAATCAGCCCCAGCATTTT
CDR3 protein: CASSLVGTGGNQPQHF

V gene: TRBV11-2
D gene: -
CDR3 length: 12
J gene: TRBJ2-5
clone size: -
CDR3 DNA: TGTGCCAGCAGCTTAAATAAAGAGACCCAGTACTTC
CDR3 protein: CASSLNKETQYF